The 32 T cell receptor beta chains below come from one sample, sequenced in a study of siplizumab effects on memory and regulatory T cells. Here immunoSEQ multiplex PCR was the method, and the copy in TCRdb shows in-frame clones only, minus some. The sample consists of around 61,000 clones, just over 95% of them appearing once. Sequencing was performed on naive CD8+ T cells sorted from blood. The receptors shown here come from a human donor in good health.

The chain joins TRBV29-1 to TRBJ1-1, with 7 bases lining up with TRBD1. Germline V gene data show CDR1 as SQVTM and CDR2 as ANQGSEA. The length of the CDR3 is 13 residues. With V trimmed by 8 bases and J by 0 bases, 6 bases remained unmatched. CDR3 amino acids: CSFDRAMNTEAFF. CDR3 bases: TGCAGCTTCGACAGGGCCATGAACACTGAAGCTTTCTTT.

The chain combines TRBV27 with TRBJ2-7; 10 bases line up with TRBD2. This CDR3 has 17 residues. Germline V lookup: CDR1 MNHEY, CDR2 SMNVEV (reference sequence). V was pared by 3 bases and J by 0 bases, with 8 bases of the junction left unmatched. Here the CDR3 reads CASSLVAGGPSSYEQYF. In DNA, the CDR3 is TGTGCCAGCAGTTTGGTAGCGGGAGGTCCTAGCTCCTACGAGCAGTACTTC.

This clone was seen more than once but under ten times. The DNA for the CDR3 is TGTGCCAGCAGCACCCGGGGGGGGGCCTACGAGCAGTACTTC. Translation gives CASSTRGGAYEQYF. V usage is TRBV13 and J usage is TRBJ2-7; TRBD2 matches at 8 bases. This CDR3 has 14 residues. V lost 5 bases to trimming and J lost 2 bases; unmatched junction nucleotides: 5. Germline-derived CDR1 and CDR2 are PRHDT and FYEKMQ (reference sequence).

Here the CDR3 DNA reads TGCAGCGTTGAGACAGGGGGACTCAATGAGCAGTTCTTC. Translation: CSVETGGLNEQFF. The chain uses TRBV29-1 and TRBJ2-1; the match to TRBD1 covers 9 bases. V dropped 3 bases and J dropped 6; count of bases not matched to a gene: 3. The germline gives CDR1 SQVTM, CDR2 ANQGSEA. The CDR3 is 13 amino acids.

This clone was observed a single time. The chain joins TRBV4-3 to TRBJ2-1; 8 nucleotides match TRBD2. The CDR3 extends over 16 amino acids. CDR1 LGHNA and CDR2 YSLEER come from the germline V gene. V gave up 3 bases and J gave up 1 base; unmatched junction bases: 5. The CDR3 sequence is CASSHIAGTSYNEQFF. As DNA, the CDR3 is TGCGCCAGCAGCCATATAGCGGGAACGTCCTACAATGAGCAGTTCTTC.

The V gene is TRBV28, the J gene TRBJ2-1, with D maybe TRBD2 (6 bases). The V end lost 5 bases, the J end lost 3 bases, and 11 bases lay between the germline ends. The CDR3 covers 14 residues. Looked up from germline, CDR1 is MDHEN and CDR2 is SYDVKM. The CDR3 nucleotides are TGTGCCAGCAGTGATCGGGACTTCTACAATGAGCAGTTCTTC. It is translated as CASSDRDFYNEQFF. Looking up the rest from reference TRBV28 and TRBJ2-1 gives the full variable domain: DVKVTQSSRYLVKRTGEKVFLECVQDMDHENMFWYRQDPGLGLRLIYFSYDVKMKEKGDIPEGYSVSREKKERFSLILESASTNQTSMYLCASSDRDFYNEQFFGPGTRLTVL.

The genes are TRBV2 and TRBJ2-2; possibly TRBD2 for D (6 bases). Germline V gives CDR1 SNHLY, CDR2 FYNNEI. The CDR3 is made up of 16 amino acids. The V gene lost 4 bases and the J gene lost 1 base, with 13 bases spanning the gap. The CDR3 protein is CASSGGDSRNTGELFF. CDR3 DNA sequence: TGTGCCAGCAGTGGTGGGGACTCCCGGAACACCGGGGAGCTGTTTTTT.

The rearrangement links TRBV27 to TRBJ2-3, with 7 bases aligning to TRBD2. CDR3 length: 17 residues. V lost 8 bases to trimming and J lost 0 bases; unmatched junction nucleotides: 14. Germline loops: CDR1 MNHEY, CDR2 SMNVEV (reference sequence). The CDR3 coding sequence is TGTGCCAGCCAGGCTAGCGGAGCTTTTACTAGCACAGATACGCAGTATTTT. This codes for CASQASGAFTSTDTQYF.

The V call is TRBV28, the J call TRBJ2-5; D is perhaps TRBD1 (5 bases). CDR1 is MDHEN and CDR2 is SYDVKM in the germline V gene. The CDR3 is 16 residues long. V gave up 1 base and J gave up 0 bases, with 12 bases separating them. The CDR3, as DNA: TGTGCCAGCAGTTTATATGCAGGGTCCCACCAAGAGACCCAGTACTTC. Translation gives CASSLYAGSHQETQYF.

This rearrangement joins TRBV7-3 to TRBJ2-1, with 9 bases matching TRBD2. The V and J ends lost 5 bases and 7 bases, in that order; junction bases with no gene match: 9. Germline assignment: CDR1 SGHTA and CDR2 FQGTGA. The CDR3 sequence is 15 residues long. CDR3 coding DNA: TGTGCCAGCAGCAATGGGACTAGCTTTTGGAATGAGCAGTTCTTC. It codes for CASSNGTSFWNEQFF.

The chain recombines TRBV10-1 with TRBJ2-7; TRBD1 agrees at 10 bases. The CDR3 has 15 amino acids. CDR1 WNHNN and CDR2 SYGVQD come from the germline V gene (reference sequence). With 5 bases clipped from V and 6 bases from J, the junction kept 10 bases outside the gene matches. CDR3 bases: TGCGCCAGCAGTTGGAGGACAGGGGGAGGCTTCGAGCAGTACTTC. Protein: CASSWRTGGGFEQYF.

V gene TRBV7-9 combines with J gene TRBJ2-7; D not resolved. In germline, CDR1 is SEHNR, CDR2 FQNEAQ (reference sequence). V lost 2 bases to trimming and J lost 2 bases, with 4 bases between them. This CDR3 region has 12 residues. CDR3 in DNA: TGTGCCAGCAGCTTACCTACCTACGAGCAGTACTTC. Protein sequence: CASSLPTYEQYF.

The sample holds one count of this clone. The chain uses TRBV6-6 and TRBJ1-1, with no clear D. This CDR3 has 14 amino acids. In germline, CDR1 is MNHNY, CDR2 SVGAGI (reference sequence). Trimming removed 6 bases at V and 6 bases at J, with 17 bases between. As DNA, the CDR3 is TGTGCCAGCAGCCGCGATAAGGGCCGGCCTGAAGCTTTCTTT. Translated, it gives CASSRDKGRPEAFF.

V is TRBV27 and J is TRBJ2-7, with 10 bases lining up with TRBD1. The CDR3 contains 14 residues. The V and J ends lost 1 base and 6 bases, in that order; junction bases with no gene match: 3. Germline CDR1 and CDR2: MNHEY and SMNVEV (reference sequence). The CDR3 bases are TGTGCCAGCAGTTTATGGGACAGGGGTAGCGAGCAGTACTTC. This codes for CASSLWDRGSEQYF.

V is TRBV14 and J is TRBJ2-5; D may be TRBD2 (6 bases). This CDR3 contains 14 residues. V lost 7 bases to trimming and J lost 4 bases, with 16 bases between them. CDR1 SGHDN and CDR2 FVKESK come from the germline V gene. As DNA, the CDR3 is TGTGCCAGCAAAACGACGGGAGAGGGAGAGACCCAGTACTTC. Protein: CASKTTGEGETQYF.

The genes are TRBV19 and TRBJ2-2; D remains ambiguous. V was pared by 5 bases and J by 6 bases, with 7 bases between. Germline V lookup: CDR1 LNHDA, CDR2 SQIVND (reference sequence). The CDR3 consists of 12 residues. The CDR3: CASSYEAGELFF. The CDR3, as DNA: TGTGCCAGTAGTTATGAGGCCGGGGAGCTGTTTTTT.

The gene calls are TRBV28 and TRBJ2-6, with D uncertain. From germline, CDR1 is MDHEN and CDR2 SYDVKM. The CDR3 runs to 18 residues. The V gene lost 3 bases and the J gene lost 0 bases, with 15 bases spanning the gap. The CDR3 DNA sequence: TGTGCCAGCAGTTTTCTCGCACAGACCTCCTCTGGGGCCAACGTCCTGACTTTC. Encoded protein: CASSFLAQTSSGANVLTF.

This clone appeared a single time. The chain couples TRBV4-3 to TRBJ2-1; 7 positions agree with TRBD1. The CDR3 contains 16 residues. J gave up 0 bases and V 3 bases, and 5 bases lay outside the gene matches. The germline CDR1 and CDR2 sequences are LGHNA and YSLEER. CDR3: CASSHGTASSYNEQFF. The CDR3 nucleotides are TGCGCCAGCAGCCACGGGACAGCGAGCTCCTACAATGAGCAGTTCTTC.

The rearrangement joins TRBV7-3 to TRBJ1-2, with a tentative D call TRBD1 (5 bases). This CDR3 is 16 amino acids long. V lost 3 bases and J 4 bases, leaving 18 bases between the germline ends. Germline V lookup: CDR1 SGHTA, CDR2 FQGTGA. CDR3 sequence: CASSLILRGGGYGYTF. The CDR3 DNA is TGTGCCAGCAGCTTGATCCTCAGAGGTGGGGGCTATGGCTACACCTTC.

This chain uses TRBV4-3 with TRBJ2-1; D may be TRBD1 or TRBD2 (5 bases each). This CDR3 has 18 amino acids. Trimming removed 1 base from V and 0 bases from J, with 16 bases in between. Germline lookup yields CDR1 LGHNA and CDR2 YSLEER. The CDR3 DNA is TGCGCCAGCAGCCAAGGAGTAGGTTCGGGGCTCTCCTACAATGAGCAGTTCTTC. Protein product: CASSQGVGSGLSYNEQFF.

This clone was picked up one time. V gene TRBV25-1 combines with J gene TRBJ2-1; D ambiguous. CDR3 length: 11 amino acids. Germline CDR1 reads MGHDK; CDR2 reads SYGVNS. Trimming stripped 0 bases from V and 10 bases from J, with 4 bases between. The CDR3 sequence is CASSEYQEQFF. The DNA for the CDR3 is TGTGCCAGCAGTGAATATCAGGAGCAGTTCTTC.

The rearrangement joins TRBV6-5 to TRBJ2-1; 8 bases line up with TRBD2. J lost 7 bases, V lost 2 bases, and 10 bases had no gene match. Germline V gene data show CDR1 as MNHEY and CDR2 as SVGAGI. The CDR3 covers 16 residues. The CDR3 sequence: CASSYRVGTSKNEQFF. The CDR3 DNA follows: TGTGCCAGCAGTTACCGAGTCGGGACTAGTAAGAATGAGCAGTTCTTC.

This chain joins TRBV7-9 and TRBJ2-1; 8 nucleotides align to TRBD1. This CDR3 spans 15 amino acids. J lost 5 bases, V lost 6 bases, and 9 bases had no gene match. Germline V gene data show CDR1 as SEHNR and CDR2 as FQNEAQ (reference sequence). CDR3 sequence reads: CASRSDRGRNNEQFF. CDR3 nucleotides: TGTGCCAGCAGAAGTGACAGGGGACGAAACAATGAGCAGTTCTTC.

This chain connects TRBV7-9 to TRBJ2-2, with 7 bases aligning to TRBD2. Germline CDR1 is SEHNR and CDR2 is FQNEAQ (reference sequence). The CDR3 is 15 residues long. Losses at the gene ends were 5 bases for V and 6 bases for J; bases not matched to a gene: 9. DNA of the CDR3: TGTGCCAGCAGCCAGGTGGGACTACCGGCCGGGGAGCTGTTTTTT. It codes for CASSQVGLPAGELFF.

V and J are TRBV11-1 and TRBJ2-3; D possibly corresponds to TRBD2 (6 bases). Germline loops: CDR1 SGHAT, CDR2 FQDESV (reference sequence). Trimming took off 5 bases at V and 2 bases at J, with 14 bases between the two ends. The CDR3 is 15 amino acids. CDR3 coding DNA: TGTGCCAGCAGCCCTCTCCGGGGGATCACAGATACGCAGTATTTT. It is translated as CASSPLRGITDTQYF.

This clone has a single count. The CDR3 is CSAEGAAGYTF. Written as DNA, the CDR3 is TGCAGCGCAGAGGGGGCGGCTGGCTACACCTTC. The rearrangement links TRBV29-1 to TRBJ1-2, with 7 bases aligning to TRBD1. CDR1 and CDR2 from the germline V gene are SQVTM and ANQGSEA. Trimming at V came to 7 bases and at J to 7 bases, leaving 6 bases not matched to a gene. The CDR3 covers 11 residues.

CDR3 nucleotides: TGTGCCAGCAGTTTAATAGCGGGCCAAGAGACCCAGTACTTC. The encoded protein is CASSLIAGQETQYF. This rearrangement joins TRBV27 to TRBJ2-5, with TRBD2 matching over 7 bases. The CDR3 consists of 14 residues. V shed 2 bases, J shed 1 base, and the junction held 1 base outside the gene matches. Germline V CDR1 and CDR2: MNHEY, SMNVEV (reference sequence).

The chain uses TRBV7-2 and TRBJ2-7, with TRBD2 matching over 7 bases. In germline, CDR1 is SGHTA, CDR2 FQGNSA. This CDR3 is built from 15 residues. After removal of 1 base from V and 2 bases from J, the junction contained 5 bases not matched to a gene. The CDR3 reads CASSLERDSTYEQYF. The DNA for the CDR3 is TGTGCCAGCAGCTTAGAGCGGGACTCTACCTACGAGCAGTACTTC.

The chain uses TRBV28 and TRBJ2-5; D may be TRBD1 (7 bases). In germline, CDR1 is MDHEN, CDR2 SYDVKM. The CDR3 is 17 residues long. Between the trimmed V and J ends, which lost 3 bases and 7 bases, there was a span of 24 bases. DNA for the CDR3: TGTGCCAGCAGTTTCCGGACAGGCCACACGGGGGATGTGACCCAGTACTTC. It is translated as CASSFRTGHTGDVTQYF.

This clone was seen once. This chain joins TRBV27 and TRBJ1-4; tentative D call: TRBD1 (6 bases). The CDR3 covers 14 residues. Trimming cost V 3 bases and J 2 bases, with 7 bases left between them. Germline V gives CDR1 MNHEY, CDR2 SMNVEV (reference sequence). In nucleotides, the CDR3 is TGTGCCAGCAGTTTCACAGGGACTAATGAAAAACTGTTTTTT. Residues: CASSFTGTNEKLFF. Variable domain in full (rest from reference TRBV27 and TRBJ1-4): EAQVTQNPRYLITVTGKKLTVTCSQNMNHEYMSWYRQDPGLGLRQIYYSMNVEVTDKGDVPEGYKVSRKEKRNFPLILESPSPNQTSLYFCASSFTGTNEKLFFGSGTQLSVL.

This clone was recorded once. This chain uses TRBV28 with TRBJ1-1; D perhaps matches TRBD1 (6 bases). The V end lost 4 bases, the J end lost 4 bases, and 13 bases lay between the germline ends. The CDR3 runs 14 residues. Germline CDR1 and CDR2: MDHEN and SYDVKM. The CDR3 here is CASSSDRFLTEAFF. The CDR3 region has the DNA TGTGCCAGCAGTTCCGACAGGTTTCTCACTGAAGCTTTCTTT.

The chain combines TRBV10-3 with TRBJ2-5; the D is unclear. The V end was cut by 9 bases, the J end by 0 bases, with 5 bases between. The CDR3 is 11 residues long. Germline V lookup: CDR1 ENHRY, CDR2 SYGVKD. CDR3 residues: CAIRYQETQYF. The DNA for the CDR3 is TGTGCCATAAGGTACCAAGAGACCCAGTACTTC.